This is a list of T cell receptor beta chains from one sample in a study of T cells in tuberculosis. Using immunoSEQ multiplex PCR, the repertoire was profiled, and TCRdb retains in-frame clones only, with some absent. This sample has some 28,000 clones, with around 90% found just once. What was sequenced was PBMCs. The origin of the receptors is a donor aged 10 to 29 with latent tuberculosis or without tuberculosis infection. CDR3s include the opening cysteine and the closing phenylalanine or tryptophan.

cdr3_aa v_call
CASSSRSGTAQGEQYF TRBV19
CASSVVSGGDTQYF TRBV9
CASLNEKLFF TRBV6-1
CASGVGEANSYEQYF TRBV6-4
CASSVRQTNTEAFF TRBV6-1
CATSRDIRDRVPFEQFF TRBV15
CASGTGQFSEKLFF TRBV6-5
CSLKAGGGETQYF TRBV29-1
CASSLELYTDTQYF TRBV7-8
CASSPGSYEQYF TRBV7-2
CASSLARGMGTDTQYF TRBV5-6
CASSSNAGSVDTQYF TRBV7-9
CASSFPSGVAGEQFF TRBV11-2
CASTRFPYRGANYGYTF TRBV19
CASGQGFGYGYTF TRBV2
CASTPSRETQYF TRBV28
CASTLGQGGGYEQYF TRBV7-2
CASSAGSSSYEQYF TRBV5-6
CASSWTGANYGYTF TRBV28
CASSPGTSGGRGETQYF TRBV27
CASSLSGRQDGYTF TRBV7-2
CASSISGILSSYEQYF TRBV19
CSVERGPYTDTQYF TRBV29-1
CASSQSRGGEKLFF TRBV23-1
CASSEGGATGELFF TRBV10-2
CASSRAGDLVTLHF TRBV19
CASSVAMGLASSYNEQFF TRBV9
CASSQGVSGANVLTF TRBV14
CASRRTRGYEGKQYF TRBV6-5
CASSYDRYQPQHF TRBV6-5
CASSLTGTSTDTQYF TRBV5-1